This is a list of T cell receptor beta chains from one sample in a study of Ad26.COV2.S vaccination and SARS-CoV-2 variants. The protocol was immunoSEQ multiplex PCR, while the TCRdb copy is restricted to in-frame clones and leaves out a portion. The sample includes 350,000 to 450,000 clones, roughly 91% seen only once; the top ten take around 3.6%. The sample in question was peripheral blood, obtained in a trial of Ad26.COV2.S vaccine versus placebo. All receptors come from a person between 18 and 59 years old who received the Ad26.COV2.S COVID-19 vaccine or a placebo. The CDR3 runs from the conserved cysteine through the conserved F or W. A D gene is named only where the DNA matches it firmly. Where a row states a size, it is once, few, many or the class of an expanded clone; other rows omit it.

>TRBD1|TRBV2|15|.|TRBJ1-1
CASRWEEGADTEAFF
TGTGCCAGCAGGTGGGAGGAGGGGGCAGATACTGAAGCTTTCTTT
>.|TRBV11-1|14|.|TRBJ2-3
CASSLIGGTDTQYF
TGTGCCAGCAGCTTAATAGGGGGCACAGATACGCAGTATTTT
>.|TRBV19|13|.|TRBJ1-1
CASSTGPPYEAFF
TGTGCCAGTAGTACGGGACCTCCTTATGAAGCTTTCTTT
>.|TRBV5-1|16|.|TRBJ2-3
CASSLGVSRSTDTQYF
TGCGCCAGCAGCTTGGGTGTTAGCCGGAGCACAGATACGCAGTATTTT
>TRBD1|TRBV15|16|.|TRBJ2-3
CATSSVDRGNADTQYF
TGTGCCACCAGCAGTGTGGACAGGGGAAACGCAGATACGCAGTATTTT
>.|TRBV9|15|.|TRBJ2-3
CASSAPGSNTDTQYF
TGTGCCAGCAGCGCCCCCGGGTCGAACACAGATACGCAGTATTTT
>TRBD1|TRBV9|14|.|TRBJ1-6
CASSLQGNSSPLHF
TGTGCCAGCAGCTTACAGGGGAATTCATCACCCCTCCACTTT
>.|TRBV11-2|16|.|TRBJ2-1
CASSLDQVGGWYEQFF
TGTGCCAGCAGCTTAGATCAAGTAGGGGGATGGTATGAGCAGTTCTTC
>TRBD1|TRBV7-2|15|.|TRBJ2-7
CASSLMQGAAYEQYF
TGTGCCAGCAGCTTAATGCAGGGGGCGGCCTACGAGCAGTACTTC
>TRBD1|TRBV27|13|once|TRBJ1-5
CASSLKGTGPQHF
TGTGCCAGCAGTTTAAAAGGGACAGGGCCCCAGCATTTT
>TRBD1|TRBV10-2|14|.|TRBJ1-2
CASSDRGRGSGYTF
TGCGCCAGCAGTGACAGGGGGCGCGGTTCTGGCTACACCTTC
>TRBD1|TRBV9|14|.|TRBJ1-5
CASNTGGINQPQHF
TGTGCCAGCAACACAGGGGGCATCAATCAGCCCCAGCATTTT
>TRBD2|TRBV9|17|.|TRBJ2-3
CASSVSGGVSSTDTQYF
TGTGCCAGCAGCGTTAGCGGGGGAGTTTCTAGCACAGATACGCAGTATTTT
>.|TRBV9|13|.|TRBJ1-1
CASSGLQGTEAFF
TGTGCCAGCAGCGGATTACAGGGAACTGAAGCTTTCTTT
>TRBD2|TRBV9|16|.|TRBJ2-7
CASSPRLAGGIYEQYF
TGTGCCAGCAGCCCCCGACTAGCGGGGGGAATCTACGAGCAGTACTTC
>.|TRBV6-2/TRBV6-3|20|.|TRBJ1-5
CASSYSIRDRTPTGNQPQHF
TGTGCCAGCAGTTACTCGATACGGGACCGTACACCCACGGGCAATCAGCCCCAGCATTTT
>TRBD1|TRBV30|13|.|TRBJ1-1
CAWSADRGGEAFF
TGTGCCTGGAGCGCCGACAGGGGAGGTGAAGCTTTCTTT
>.|TRBV7-9|13|.|TRBJ1-3
CASSRVSGNTIYF
TGTGCCAGCAGCCGGGTCTCCGGAAACACCATATATTTT
>.|TRBV7-9|15|.|TRBJ2-2
CASSPDRLDTGELFF
TGTGCCAGCAGCCCGGACCGACTGGACACCGGGGAGCTGTTTTTT
>.|TRBV19|12|.|TRBJ2-7
CASSISGSEQYF
TGTGCCAGTAGTATATCAGGTAGCGAGCAGTACTTC
>TRBD2|TRBV11-2|17|.|TRBJ2-5
CASSSNQRLAGQETQYF
TGTGCCAGCAGCTCAAACCAGCGACTAGCGGGGCAAGAGACCCAGTACTTC
>.|TRBV5-8|14|.|TRBJ1-4
CASSLEQVDEKLFF
TGTGCCAGCAGCTTGGAGCAGGTGGATGAAAAACTGTTTTTT
>.|TRBV6-2/TRBV6-3|13|.|TRBJ2-7
CDSSYPQGSEQYF
TGTGACAGCAGTTACCCCCAGGGAAGCGAGCAGTACTTC